Included here is one T cell receptor beta chain sequence, with context. Germline CDR1 and CDR2: MNHEY and SMNVEV (reference sequence). This CDR3 contains 14 residues. Trimming cost V 6 bases and J 7 bases; bases outside gene matches: 11. The authors' processing: Researchers report that nucleated cell counts were estimated from reference gene primer amplification. Libraries were prepared by immunoSEQ multiplex PCR; TCRdb keeps only in-frame clonotypes and omits some of them. For V, J and clone size, that table is used; D and trimming come from the DNA. The sample gives 69,000 or so clones, around 84% of which show up once; 8.5% to 10% is in the top ten. The data were obtained in a study of blood T cell repertoires in COVID-19. Study background: The United States, Italy and Spain supplied acute and convalescent COVID-19 samples. T cells, B-cell-depleted T cells, or PBMCs provided the cDNA or gDNA that served as material.

The TCR comes from a woman aged 80 or over with acute or convalescent COVID-19. The gene calls are TRBV27 and TRBJ1-1; 7 nucleotides align to TRBD1. Sample: peripheral blood. CDR3 nucleotides: TGTGCCAGCAGGGGACAGCCGGGCGTGGGTGAAGCTTTCTTT. This gives the protein CASRGQPGVGEAFF.